This TCR beta chain was identified during a study of blood T cell repertoires in COVID-19. The CDR3 is 15 amino acids. CDR1 MNHEY and CDR2 SVGEGT come from the germline V gene. V gave up 5 bases and J gave up 4 bases, with 17 bases separating them. TCRdb's table, derived via immunoSEQ multiplex PCR, lists solely in-frame clones and lacks some. This sample has approximately 250,000 clones, with less than 90% found just once. This TCR came from a woman aged 40-49 years who had recovered from COVID-19. What was sequenced was peripheral blood. The V and J genes are TRBV6-2 or TRBV6-3 and TRBJ1-2; D remains unclear. DNA for the CDR3: TGTGCCAGCAGTCAGACTCCGACCAGTGTCTATGGCTACACCTTC. It is translated as CASSQTPTSVYGYTF.